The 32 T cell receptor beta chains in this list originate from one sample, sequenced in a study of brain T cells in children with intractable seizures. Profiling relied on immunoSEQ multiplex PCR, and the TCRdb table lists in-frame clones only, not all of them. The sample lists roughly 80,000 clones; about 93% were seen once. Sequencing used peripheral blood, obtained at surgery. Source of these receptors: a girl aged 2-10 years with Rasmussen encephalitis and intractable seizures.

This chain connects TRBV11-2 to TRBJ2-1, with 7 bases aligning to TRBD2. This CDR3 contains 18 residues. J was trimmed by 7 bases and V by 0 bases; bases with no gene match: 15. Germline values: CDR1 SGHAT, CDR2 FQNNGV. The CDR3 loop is CASSLELGGELWANEQFF. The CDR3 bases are TGTGCCAGCAGCTTAGAATTGGGGGGGGAGCTCTGGGCTAATGAGCAGTTCTTC.

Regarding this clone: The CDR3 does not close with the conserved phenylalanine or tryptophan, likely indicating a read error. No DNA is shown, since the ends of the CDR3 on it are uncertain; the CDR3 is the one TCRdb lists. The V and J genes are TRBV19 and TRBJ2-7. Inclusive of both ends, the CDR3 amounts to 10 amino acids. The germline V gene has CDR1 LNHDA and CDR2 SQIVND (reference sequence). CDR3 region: CASSPGPTLG.

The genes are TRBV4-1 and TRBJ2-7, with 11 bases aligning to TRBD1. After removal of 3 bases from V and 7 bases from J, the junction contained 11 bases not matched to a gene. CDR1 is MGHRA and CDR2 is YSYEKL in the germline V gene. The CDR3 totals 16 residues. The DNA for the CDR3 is TGCGCCAGCAGCCATACCTCCTTGGACAGGGGGCTTGAGCAGTACTTC. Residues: CASSHTSLDRGLEQYF.

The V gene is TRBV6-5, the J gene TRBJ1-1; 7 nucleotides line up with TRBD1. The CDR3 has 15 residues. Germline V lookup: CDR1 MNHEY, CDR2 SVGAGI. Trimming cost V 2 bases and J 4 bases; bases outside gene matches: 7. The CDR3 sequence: CASSYPTGRGTEAFF. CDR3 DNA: TGTGCCAGCAGTTACCCGACAGGGAGGGGCACTGAAGCTTTCTTT.

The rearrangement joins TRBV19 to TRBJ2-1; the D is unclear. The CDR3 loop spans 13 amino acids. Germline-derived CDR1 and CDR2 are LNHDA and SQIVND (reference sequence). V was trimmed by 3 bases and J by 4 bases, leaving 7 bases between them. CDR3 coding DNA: TGTGCCAGTAGTATTAACAATTACAATGAGCAGTTCTTC. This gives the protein CASSINNYNEQFF.

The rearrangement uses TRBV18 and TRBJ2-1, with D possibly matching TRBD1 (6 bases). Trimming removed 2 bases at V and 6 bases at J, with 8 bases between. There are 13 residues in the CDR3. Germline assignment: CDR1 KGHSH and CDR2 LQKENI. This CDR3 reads CASSPGQINEQFF. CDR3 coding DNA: TGTGCCAGCTCACCAGGACAGATCAATGAGCAGTTCTTC.

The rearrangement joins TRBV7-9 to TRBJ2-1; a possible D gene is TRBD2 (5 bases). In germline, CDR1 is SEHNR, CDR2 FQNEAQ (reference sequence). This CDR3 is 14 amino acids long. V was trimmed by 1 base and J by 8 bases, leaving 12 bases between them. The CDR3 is CASSLEWLAHEQFF. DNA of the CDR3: TGTGCCAGCAGCTTAGAGTGGCTAGCCCATGAGCAGTTCTTC.

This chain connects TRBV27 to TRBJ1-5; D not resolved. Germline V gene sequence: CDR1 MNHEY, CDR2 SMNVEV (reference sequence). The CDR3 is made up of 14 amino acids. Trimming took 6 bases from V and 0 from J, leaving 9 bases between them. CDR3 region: CASSPFVSNQPQHF. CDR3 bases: TGTGCCAGCAGCCCTTTTGTTAGCAATCAGCCCCAGCATTTT.

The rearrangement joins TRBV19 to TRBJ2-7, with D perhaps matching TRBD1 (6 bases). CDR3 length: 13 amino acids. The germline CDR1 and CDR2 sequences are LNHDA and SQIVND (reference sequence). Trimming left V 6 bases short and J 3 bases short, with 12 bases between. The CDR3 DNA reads TGTGCCAGTAGCCCAGGGGCGAACTACGAGCAGTACTTC. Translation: CASSPGANYEQYF.

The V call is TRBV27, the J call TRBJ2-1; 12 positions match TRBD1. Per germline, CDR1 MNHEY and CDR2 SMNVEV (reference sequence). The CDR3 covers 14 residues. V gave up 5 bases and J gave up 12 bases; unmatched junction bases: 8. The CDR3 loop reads CASSLGQGAGGQFF. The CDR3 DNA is TGTGCCAGCAGTCTGGGACAGGGGGCAGGGGGGCAGTTCTTC.

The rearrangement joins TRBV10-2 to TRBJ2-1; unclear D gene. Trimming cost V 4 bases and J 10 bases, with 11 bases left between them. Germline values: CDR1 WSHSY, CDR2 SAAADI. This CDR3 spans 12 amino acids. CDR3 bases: TGCGCCAGCAGTGTCCACCCGAGGGAGCAGTTCTTC. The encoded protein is CASSVHPREQFF.

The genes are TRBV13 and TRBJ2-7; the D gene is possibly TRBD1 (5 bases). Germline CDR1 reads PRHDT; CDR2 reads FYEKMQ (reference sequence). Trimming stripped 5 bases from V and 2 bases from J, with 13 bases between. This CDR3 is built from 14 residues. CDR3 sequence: CASSLRGRTYEQYF. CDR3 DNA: TGTGCCAGCAGCCTTAGGGGAAGGACCTACGAGCAGTACTTC.

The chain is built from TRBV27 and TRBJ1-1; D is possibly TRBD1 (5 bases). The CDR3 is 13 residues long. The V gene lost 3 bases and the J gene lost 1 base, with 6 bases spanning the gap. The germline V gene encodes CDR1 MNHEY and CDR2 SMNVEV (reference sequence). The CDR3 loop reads CASSLGQNTEAFF. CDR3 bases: TGTGCCAGCAGTTTGGGGCAGAACACTGAAGCTTTCTTT.

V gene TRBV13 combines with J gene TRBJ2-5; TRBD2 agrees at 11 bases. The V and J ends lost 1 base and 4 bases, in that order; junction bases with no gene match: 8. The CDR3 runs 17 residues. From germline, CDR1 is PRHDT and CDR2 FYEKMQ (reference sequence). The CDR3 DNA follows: TGTGCCAGCAGCTTAGAGGCGGTAGCGGGAGGGATAGAGACCCAGTACTTC. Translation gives CASSLEAVAGGIETQYF.

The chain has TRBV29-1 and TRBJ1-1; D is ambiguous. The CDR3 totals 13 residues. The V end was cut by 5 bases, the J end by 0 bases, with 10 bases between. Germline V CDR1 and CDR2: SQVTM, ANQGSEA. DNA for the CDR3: TGCAGCGTTCGTCCCCTGCTGAACACTGAAGCTTTCTTT. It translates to CSVRPLLNTEAFF.

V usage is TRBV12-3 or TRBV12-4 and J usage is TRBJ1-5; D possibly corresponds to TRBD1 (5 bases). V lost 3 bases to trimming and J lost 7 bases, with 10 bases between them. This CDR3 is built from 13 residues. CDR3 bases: TGTGCCAGCAGTTTGGGGGTCGGGCAGCCCCAGCATTTT. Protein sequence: CASSLGVGQPQHF.

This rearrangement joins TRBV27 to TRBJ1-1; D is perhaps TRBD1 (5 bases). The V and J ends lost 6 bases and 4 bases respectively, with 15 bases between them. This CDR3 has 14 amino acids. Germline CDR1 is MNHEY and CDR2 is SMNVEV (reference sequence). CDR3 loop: CASSLYDSRTEAFF. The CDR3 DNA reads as TGTGCCAGCAGCCTTTATGACAGTCGCACTGAAGCTTTCTTT.

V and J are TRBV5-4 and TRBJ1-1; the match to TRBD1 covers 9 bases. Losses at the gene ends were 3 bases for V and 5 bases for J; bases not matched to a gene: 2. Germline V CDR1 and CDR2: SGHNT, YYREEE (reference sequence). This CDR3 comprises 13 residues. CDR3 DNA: TGTGCCAGCAGCTCGGACAGGGGAACTGAAGCTTTCTTT. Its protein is CASSSDRGTEAFF.

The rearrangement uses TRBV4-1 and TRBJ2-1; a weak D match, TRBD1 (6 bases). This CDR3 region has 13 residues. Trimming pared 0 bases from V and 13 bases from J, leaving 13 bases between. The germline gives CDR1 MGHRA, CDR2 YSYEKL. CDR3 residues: CASSQDRGHLQFF. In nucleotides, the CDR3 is TGCGCCAGCAGCCAAGACCGGGGACATCTCCAGTTCTTC.

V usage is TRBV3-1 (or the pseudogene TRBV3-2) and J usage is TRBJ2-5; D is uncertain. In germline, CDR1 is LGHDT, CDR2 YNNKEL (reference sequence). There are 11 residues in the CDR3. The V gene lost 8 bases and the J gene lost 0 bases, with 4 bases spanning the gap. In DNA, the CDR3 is TGTGCCAGCTATAACCAAGAGACCCAGTACTTC. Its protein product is CASYNQETQYF.

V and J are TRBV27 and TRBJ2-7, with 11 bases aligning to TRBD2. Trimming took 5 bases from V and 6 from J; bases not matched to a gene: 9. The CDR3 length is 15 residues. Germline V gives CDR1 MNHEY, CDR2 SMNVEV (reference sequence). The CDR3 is CASSATRLAGSEQYF. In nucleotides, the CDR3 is TGTGCCAGCAGTGCCACCCGACTAGCGGGGTCCGAGCAGTACTTC.

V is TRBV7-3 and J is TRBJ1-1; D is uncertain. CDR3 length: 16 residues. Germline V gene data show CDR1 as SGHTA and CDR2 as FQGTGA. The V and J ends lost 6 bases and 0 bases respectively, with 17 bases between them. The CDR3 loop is CASRKDPDGLNTEAFF. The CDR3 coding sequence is TGTGCCAGCAGGAAGGACCCCGACGGCCTGAACACTGAAGCTTTCTTT.

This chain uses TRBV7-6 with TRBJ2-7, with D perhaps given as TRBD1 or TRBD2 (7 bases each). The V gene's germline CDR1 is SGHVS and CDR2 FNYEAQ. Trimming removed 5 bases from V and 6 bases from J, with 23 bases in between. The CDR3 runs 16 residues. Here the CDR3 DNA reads TGTGCCAGCAGCCCCAGGGGGGGGCCAGGGTATGGCGAGCAGTACTTC. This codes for CASSPRGGPGYGEQYF.

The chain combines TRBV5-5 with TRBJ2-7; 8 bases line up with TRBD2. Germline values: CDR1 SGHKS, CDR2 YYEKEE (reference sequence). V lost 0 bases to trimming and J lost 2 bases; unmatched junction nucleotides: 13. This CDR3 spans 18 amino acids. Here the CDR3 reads CASSLGLAPSNSTYEQYF. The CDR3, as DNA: TGTGCCAGCAGCTTGGGACTAGCGCCCTCTAACTCTACCTACGAGCAGTACTTC. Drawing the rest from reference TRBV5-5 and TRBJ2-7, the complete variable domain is DAGVTQSPTHLIKTRGQQVTLRCSPISGHKSVSWYQQVLGQGPQFIFQYYEKEERGRGNFPDRFSARQFPNYSSELNVNALLLGDSALYLCASSLGLAPSNSTYEQYFGPGTRLTVT.

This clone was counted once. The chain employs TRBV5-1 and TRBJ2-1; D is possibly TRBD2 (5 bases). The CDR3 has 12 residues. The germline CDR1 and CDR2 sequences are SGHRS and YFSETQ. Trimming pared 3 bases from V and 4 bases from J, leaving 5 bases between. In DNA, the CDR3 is TGCGCCAGCAGCTCGGGATACAATGAGCAGTTCTTC. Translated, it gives CASSSGYNEQFF.

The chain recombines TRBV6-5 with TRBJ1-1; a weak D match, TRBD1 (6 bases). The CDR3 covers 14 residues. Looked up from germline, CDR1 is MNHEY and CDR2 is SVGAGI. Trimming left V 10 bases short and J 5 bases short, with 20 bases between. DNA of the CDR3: TGTGCCACGAGGAGGGGGGTAACGGGGACTGAAGCTTTCTTT. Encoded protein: CATRRGVTGTEAFF.

CDR3 region: CAWSSLGGGNQPQHF. The CDR3 nucleotides are TGTGCCTGGAGCTCTCTAGGGGGTGGCAATCAGCCCCAGCATTTT. The chain carries TRBV30 and TRBJ1-5; the D gene is possibly TRBD1 (6 bases). V was cut by 3 bases and J by 2 bases, with 14 bases left in between. There are 15 residues in the CDR3. In germline, CDR1 is GTSNPN, CDR2 SVGIG (reference sequence).

CDR3 residues: CASKAGGSTYEQYF. The CDR3 DNA reads TGTGCCAGCAAAGCTGGAGGGAGCACCTACGAGCAGTACTTC. The chain carries TRBV3-1 (or the pseudogene TRBV3-2) and TRBJ2-7, with a possible D match to TRBD2 (6 bases). The CDR3 covers 14 residues. V was clipped by 7 bases and J by 2 bases, with 15 bases between them. CDR1 is LGHDT, CDR2 YNNKEL, per germline (reference sequence).

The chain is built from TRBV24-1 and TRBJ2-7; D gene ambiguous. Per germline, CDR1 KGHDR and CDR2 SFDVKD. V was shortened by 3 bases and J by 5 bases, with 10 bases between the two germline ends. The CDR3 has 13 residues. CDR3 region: CATSDPLGDEQYF. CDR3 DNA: TGTGCCACCAGTGATCCCCTTGGGGACGAGCAGTACTTC.

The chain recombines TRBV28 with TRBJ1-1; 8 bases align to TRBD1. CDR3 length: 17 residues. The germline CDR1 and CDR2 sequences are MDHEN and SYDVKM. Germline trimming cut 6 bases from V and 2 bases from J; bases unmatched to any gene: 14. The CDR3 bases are TGTGCCAGCAGCTTACAGGGGGAAACACTACTAAACACTGAAGCTTTCTTT. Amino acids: CASSLQGETLLNTEAFF.

Written as DNA, the CDR3 is TGTGCCAGCAGCTTAGGCGGTCAGGAAAAACTGTTTTTT. Protein product: CASSLGGQEKLFF. The chain carries TRBV11-2 and TRBJ1-4; D uncertain. CDR3 length: 13 amino acids. V was trimmed by 1 base and J by 8 bases, leaving 8 bases between them. CDR1 and CDR2 (germline): SGHAT, FQNNGV.

The CDR3 DNA follows: TGTGCCAGCAGCCCTCGGAGCGGGGAGCAGTTCTTC. Residues: CASSPRSGEQFF. V gene TRBV7-9 combines with J gene TRBJ2-1, with D possibly TRBD2 on 6 matching bases. V lost 5 bases to trimming and J lost 10 bases, with 12 bases between them. Germline-derived CDR1 and CDR2 are SEHNR and FQNEAQ (reference sequence). This CDR3 has 12 residues.